A few counts support the clone carrying this TCR beta chain. This sample was included in a study of OX40 agonist ivuxolimab in advanced cancers. Across the study: Every 2 weeks, ivuxolimab was infused into the patients intravenously at between 0.01 and 10 mg/kg.

Measured with immunoSEQ multiplex PCR; TCRdb has only the in-frame clones, and not every one. Of over 90,000 clones listed, 70% to 90% are singletons. Source: CD4+ or CD8+ T cells sorted from blood, taken in a trial of the OX40 agonist ivuxolimab. This receptor was obtained from an adult with an advanced solid tumor such as melanoma, head and neck, liver or kidney cancer.

CDR3 sequence: CASSVQGYNEQFF. The CDR3 DNA sequence: TGTGCCAGCAGTGTTCAAGGGTACAATGAGCAGTTCTTC. The chain combines TRBV2 with TRBJ2-1; no firm D call. Germline-derived CDR1 and CDR2 are SNHLY and FYNNEI. The CDR3 is 13 residues long. Trimming stripped 4 bases from V and 4 bases from J, with 8 bases between.